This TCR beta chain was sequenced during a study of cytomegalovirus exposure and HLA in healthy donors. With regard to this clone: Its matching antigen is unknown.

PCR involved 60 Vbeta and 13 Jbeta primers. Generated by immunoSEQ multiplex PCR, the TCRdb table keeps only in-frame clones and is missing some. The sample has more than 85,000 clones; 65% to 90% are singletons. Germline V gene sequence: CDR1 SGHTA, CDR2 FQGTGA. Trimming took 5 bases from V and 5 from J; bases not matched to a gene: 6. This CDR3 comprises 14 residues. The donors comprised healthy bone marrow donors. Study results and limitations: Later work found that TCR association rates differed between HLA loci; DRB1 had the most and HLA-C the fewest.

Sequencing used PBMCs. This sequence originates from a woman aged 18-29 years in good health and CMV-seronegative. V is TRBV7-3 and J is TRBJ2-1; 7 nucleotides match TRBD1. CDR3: CASSLGQENNEQFF. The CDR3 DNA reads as TGTGCCAGCAGCCTCGGACAGGAAAACAATGAGCAGTTCTTC.